These 15 T cell receptor beta chains came from one sample sequenced in a study of regulatory T cells in long-lasting Graves disease. Arm-PCR with iRepertoire HTBI primers amplified the CDR3 regions for these TCR beta libraries. TCRdb re-called the multiplex PCR reads with MiXCR, one entry per CDR3 protein. The profile shows a few hundred thousand distinct CDR3 sequences, less than 25% of them singletons. Time point of the sample: persistent/refractory GD, antithyroid drugs over 5 years with positive TRAb. The TCR library was prepared using RNA isolated from PBMCs. The starting material was peripheral blood mononuclear cells (PBMCs), obtained when the disease was refractory, from a patient treated with antithyroid drugs. Every receptor here comes from a female donor with Graves disease.

For this clonotype: A much more abundant neighbour one base away suggests this may be a read error. This chain joins TRBV6-2 or TRBV6-3 and TRBJ1-1, with a tentative D call TRBD1 (5 bases). The germline CDR1 and CDR2 sequences are MNHEY and SVGEGT. The CDR3 totals 14 residues. Written as DNA, the CDR3 is TGTGCCAGCAGTTACCAGGGAGAGGCTGCTGAAGCTTCCTTT. Residues: CASSYQGEAAEASF.

Many counts were recorded for this clonotype. This chain connects TRBV28 to TRBJ2-5; 7 nucleotides agree with TRBD2. The germline V gene has CDR1 MDHEN and CDR2 SYDVKM. The V and J ends lost 6 bases and 2 bases, in that order; junction bases with no gene match: 6. CDR3 length: 14 amino acids. CDR3 in DNA: TGTGCCAGCAGACCACCGGGACTACAAGAGACCCAGTACTTC. It is translated as CASRPPGLQETQYF. The full variable domain, completed using reference TRBV28 and TRBJ2-5, is DVKVTQSSRYLVKRTGEKVFLECVQDMDHENMFWYRQDPGLGLRLIYFSYDVKMKEKGDIPEGYSVSREKKERFSLILESASTNQTSMYLCASRPPGLQETQYFGPGTRLLVL.

This sequence joins TRBV7-9 and TRBJ1-2; D possibly corresponds to TRBD1 (5 bases). The CDR3 loop spans 16 amino acids. With 3 bases removed from V and 2 bases from J, the gap between germline ends came to 16 bases. The germline gives CDR1 SEHNR, CDR2 FQNEAQ (reference sequence). CDR3 region: CASSFVMGEPNYGYTF. CDR3 nucleotides: TGTGCCAGCAGCTTCGTGATGGGGGAGCCAAACTATGGCTACACCTTC. The whole variable domain, filled in from reference TRBV7-9 and TRBJ1-2, reads DTGVSQNPRHKITKRGQNVTFRCDPISEHNRLYWYRQTLGQGPEFLTYFQNEAQLEKSRLLSDRFSAERPKGSFSTLEIQRTEQGDSAMYLCASSFVMGEPNYGYTFGSGTRLTVV.

This clonotype was seen a single time. The gene calls are TRBV2 and TRBJ1-4, with TRBD1 matching over 7 bases. J gave up 4 bases and V 4 bases, and 12 bases lay outside the gene matches. Germline V gene data show CDR1 as SNHLY and CDR2 as FYNNEI. The CDR3 consists of 17 residues. In nucleotides, the CDR3 is TGTGCCAGCAGTGGTTGGTCCGCCGGGACAGATAATGAAAAACTGTTTTTT. Translated, it gives CASSGWSAGTDNEKLFF. The variable domain in full, completed from reference TRBV2 and TRBJ1-4, reads EPEVTQTPSHQVTQMGQEVILRCVPISNHLYFYWYRQILGQKVEFLVSFYNNEISEKSEIFDDQFSVERPDGSNFTLKIRSTKLEDSAMYFCASSGWSAGTDNEKLFFGSGTQLSVL.

CDR3 DNA sequence: TGTGCCAGCAGCCGGTTTTTTGTGGGAGCCGGGGAGCTGTTTTTT. It is translated as CASSRFFVGAGELFF. This chain uses TRBV14 with TRBJ2-2; tentative D call: TRBD2 (5 bases). Germline CDR1 is SGHDN and CDR2 is FVKESK. V was trimmed by 4 bases and J by 6 bases, leaving 15 bases between them. The CDR3 has 15 residues.

This clonotype was detected a few times. The chain has TRBV18 and TRBJ1-1; no clear D. This CDR3 has 16 residues. V lost 3 bases and J 1 base, leaving 15 bases between the germline ends. Per germline, CDR1 KGHSH and CDR2 LQKENI. In DNA, the CDR3 is TGTGCCAGCTCACCGTTAAGGACCGACACGAACACTGAAGCTTTCTTT. It yields the protein CASSPLRTDTNTEAFF.

The V call is TRBV7-2, the J call TRBJ2-7; perhaps D is TRBD1 or TRBD2 (5 bases each). Deletions cut 5 bases from V and 4 bases from J, with 15 bases between. The V gene's germline CDR1 is SGHTA and CDR2 FQGNSA. The CDR3 extends over 14 amino acids. For the CDR3, the DNA is TGTGCCAGCAGCCAACTTTTGGGACCTTACGAGCAGTACTTC. Its protein product is CASSQLLGPYEQYF. The variable domain in full, completed from reference TRBV7-2 and TRBJ2-7, reads GAGVSQSPSNKVTEKGKDVELRCDPISGHTALYWYRQSLGQGLEFLIYFQGNSAPDKSGLPSDRFSAERTGGSVSTLTIQRTQQEDSAVYLCASSQLLGPYEQYFGPGTRLTVT.

J is TRBJ1-2 and V is TRBV5-6; 12 nucleotides align to TRBD1. This CDR3 has 16 residues. V was clipped by 3 bases and J by 4 bases; unmatched bases: 7. The germline CDR1 and CDR2 sequences are SGHDT and YYEEEE. CDR3 nucleotides: TGTGCCAGCAGCTACTCCGGGACAGGGGGCAGCTATGGCTACACCTTC. Its translation: CASSYSGTGGSYGYTF.

This clonotype has ten or more counts. The CDR3 region is CASSDLGGVQETQYF. CDR3 bases: TGTGCCAGCAGTGACCTCGGGGGTGTCCAAGAGACCCAGTACTTC. The V call is TRBV28, the J call TRBJ2-5; maybe TRBD2 (6 bases). V lost 5 bases to trimming and J lost 1 base, with 14 bases between them. This CDR3 has 15 amino acids. CDR1 is MDHEN, CDR2 SYDVKM, per germline.

This clonotype was detected a few times. The V call is TRBV18, the J call TRBJ1-2, with TRBD1 matching 7 bases. This CDR3 comprises 15 residues. The V and J ends lost 3 bases and 6 bases, in that order; junction bases with no gene match: 10. The germline CDR1 and CDR2 sequences are KGHSH and LQKENI. The CDR3 DNA is TGTGCCAGCTCACCCAGGACAGGCCTAGCGGATGGCTACACCTTC. Its translation: CASSPRTGLADGYTF.

Many counts were recorded for this clonotype. V and J are TRBV6-1 and TRBJ1-2; D not resolved. CDR3 size: 14 residues. Germline assignment: CDR1 MNHNS and CDR2 SASEGT. Trimming left V 7 bases short and J 2 bases short, with 14 bases between. DNA for the CDR3: TGTGCCAGCACCCGCCCCTTATCGAACTATGGCTACACCTTC. This codes for CASTRPLSNYGYTF.

The chain employs TRBV19 and TRBJ1-2; the D is unclear. The CDR3 consists of 10 residues. CDR1 is LNHDA, CDR2 SQIVND, per germline (reference sequence). V was cut by 6 bases and J by 8 bases, with 7 bases left in between. DNA of the CDR3: TGTGCCAGTAGAGGGAGCGGCTACACCTTC. This encodes CASRGSGYTF.

There are many counts of this clonotype. The rearrangement uses TRBV10-3 and TRBJ1-4; the match to TRBD1 covers 9 bases. V shed 1 base and J 5 bases; nucleotides not matched to a gene: 2. The germline V gene encodes CDR1 ENHRY and CDR2 SYGVKD. The CDR3 runs to 15 residues. CDR3 loop: CAISEFGQGNEKLFF. In nucleotides, the CDR3 is TGTGCCATCAGTGAGTTCGGACAGGGGAATGAAAAACTGTTTTTT.

Of note for this clonotype: A much bigger clone sits one base away, suggesting this may be a read error. The chain carries TRBV29-1 and TRBJ2-5; TRBD2 agrees at 8 bases. The length of the CDR3 is 15 residues. The V gene's germline CDR1 is SQVTM and CDR2 ANQGSEA. The CDR3 bases are TGCAGCGTTGCGCCCCGGGGGGGGTGGCAAGAGACCCGGTACTTC. It translates to CSVAPRGGWQETRYF.

The table lists this clonotype with a count of one. This chain links TRBV20-1 with TRBJ2-2; 7 positions agree with TRBD2. The CDR3 runs 15 residues. Germline CDR1 DFQATT, CDR2 SNEGSKA (reference sequence). The J segment lost 4 bases and the V segment lost 0 bases, leaving 5 bases of the junction unmatched. This CDR3 reads CSARDAGAPTGELFF. In DNA, the CDR3 is TGCAGTGCTAGAGATGCGGGAGCTCCCACCGGGGAGCTGTTTTTT.